This entry features one T cell receptor beta chain sequence. The sample is drawn from a study of cytomegalovirus exposure and HLA in healthy donors. On the study more broadly: Roughly 80 million unique TCRs from HLA-typed donors made up an early data release.

Both 60 Vbeta primers and 13 Jbeta primers went into the PCR. Sequenced by immunoSEQ multiplex PCR; TCRdb stores in-frame clones only, minus some. Of fewer than 200,000 clones in the sample, approximately 77% are singletons; the top ten hold 7.4%. At the time of sampling, donors were nominally healthy, though unrecorded immune exposures were likely. The germline CDR1 and CDR2 sequences are LNHDA and SQIVND (reference sequence). The CDR3 extends over 14 amino acids. V lost 3 bases to trimming and J lost 4 bases; unmatched junction nucleotides: 4. The chain is built from TRBV19 and TRBJ1-1; TRBD1 aligns across 8 bases. Source material: PBMCs. The TCR was taken from a male donor in good health and CMV-seropositive. This CDR3 is CASSINRGITEAFF. CDR3 nucleotide sequence: TGTGCCAGTAGTATTAACAGGGGGATCACTGAAGCTTTCTTT.